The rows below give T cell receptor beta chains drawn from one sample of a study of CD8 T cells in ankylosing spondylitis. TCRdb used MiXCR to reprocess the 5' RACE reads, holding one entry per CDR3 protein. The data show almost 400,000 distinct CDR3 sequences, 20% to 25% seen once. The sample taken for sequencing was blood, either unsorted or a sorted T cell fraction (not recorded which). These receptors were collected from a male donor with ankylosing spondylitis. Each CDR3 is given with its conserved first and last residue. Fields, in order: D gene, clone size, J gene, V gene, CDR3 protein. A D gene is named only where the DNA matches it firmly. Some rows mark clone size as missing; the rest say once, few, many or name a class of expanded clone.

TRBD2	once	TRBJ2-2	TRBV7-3	CASSPRTSGDTGELFF
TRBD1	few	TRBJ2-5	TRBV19	CASSRPGQGAVETQYF
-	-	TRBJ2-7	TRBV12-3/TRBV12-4	CASGPRSYEQYF
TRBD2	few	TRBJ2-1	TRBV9	CASSPRLAGGGEQFF
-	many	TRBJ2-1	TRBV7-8	CASSLFSRSAQFF
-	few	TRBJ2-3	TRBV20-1	CSSYGSTDTQYF
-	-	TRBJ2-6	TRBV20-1	CSAQKRGFYGANVLTF
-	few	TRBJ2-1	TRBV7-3	CASSLTAVSSYNEQFF
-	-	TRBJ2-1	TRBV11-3	CASSSLAEEQFF
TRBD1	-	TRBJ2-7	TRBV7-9	CASSAAGTGSHEQYF
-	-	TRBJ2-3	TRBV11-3	CASSGSGLPDTQYF
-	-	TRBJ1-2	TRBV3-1	CASSQDQSGRGYTF
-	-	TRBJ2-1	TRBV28	CASSLSSGGGNEQFF
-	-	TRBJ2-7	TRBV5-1	CASSPSGQGKYEQYF
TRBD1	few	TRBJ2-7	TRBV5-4	CASSLRDRSSYEQYF
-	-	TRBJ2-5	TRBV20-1	CSGKTWGPQETQYF
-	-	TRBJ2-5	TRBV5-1	CASSTGGLQETQYF
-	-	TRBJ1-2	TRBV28	CASAGGILRYGYTF
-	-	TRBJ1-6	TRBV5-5	CASSLGPPFSPLHF
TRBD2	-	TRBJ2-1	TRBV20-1	CSARGGLAGLEQFF
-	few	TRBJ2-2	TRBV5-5	CASSLPTPTGELFF
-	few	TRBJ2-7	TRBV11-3	CASSLSFGRTYEQYF
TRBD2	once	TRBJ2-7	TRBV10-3	CAISESGGRANEQYF